The entry below describes one T cell receptor beta chain. Its target is not known. This entry belongs to a study of identifying expanded T cells in peripheral blood. Only in-frame clones appear in the TCRdb table, and some are missing; sequencing was by immunoSEQ multiplex PCR. The repertoire consists of 75,000 to 100,000 clones, with about 89% occurring once and the leading ten covering approximately 2.6%. General study points: Technical replicates showed approximately 1.2 changed clones; around two weeks about 16; four weeks 19.

Trimming took off 5 bases at V and 4 bases at J, with 11 bases between the two ends. CDR1 SGHTA and CDR2 FQGNSA come from the germline V gene. The CDR3 loop spans 13 amino acids. Healthy donors had no documented immune events, such as infections, while sampled. This receptor was taken from a person aged 18 to 75 in good health. The chain recombines TRBV7-2 with TRBJ2-5; D is ambiguous. The sequencing input was blood. CDR3 loop: CASSLERTETQYF. The CDR3 bases are TGTGCCAGCAGCCTAGAACGGACAGAGACCCAGTACTTC.